This T cell receptor (beta chain) is drawn from a study of T cell changes during pregnancy in multiple sclerosis. Trimming shortened V by 0 bases and J by 0 bases, and 11 bases separated the two germline ends. The germline CDR1 and CDR2 sequences are SEHNR and FQNEAQ (reference sequence). The CDR3 spans 16 residues. Measured with immunoSEQ multiplex PCR; TCRdb has only the in-frame clones, and not every one. The data contain more than 95,000 clones, approximately 93% of them singletons. In this sample, this clone turned up once. Sequenced here: peripheral blood, sampled after pregnancy. This receptor was taken from a female donor with multiple sclerosis, enrolled in a pregnancy study. This chain joins TRBV7-9 and TRBJ1-2, with D hard to call. CDR3 sequence reads: CASSLAPEGSNYGYTF. The CDR3 DNA reads as TGTGCCAGCAGCTTAGCGCCGGAGGGTTCTAACTATGGCTACACCTTC.